A selection of T cell receptor beta chains follows, all from one sample in a study of shared clonotypes between healthy human individuals. Repertoires were generated with immunoSEQ multiplex PCR, while TCRdb's copy carries only in-frame clones and drops some. The sample includes under 2,000,000 clones, 85% to 95% of them seen just once. Sequencing was carried out using naive CD8+ T cells sorted from blood. The receptors were sampled from a young man in good health. The CDR3 runs from the conserved cysteine through the conserved F or W. D genes are given only for firm matches. Only part of the rows carry a size: once, few, many, or a class if the clone is expanded.

J gene,clone size,D gene,CDR3 length,V gene,CDR3 protein,CDR3 DNA
TRBJ2-2,NA,NA,13,TRBV7-9,CASSQDVSRELFF,TGTGCCAGCAGCCAGGACGTCAGTAGGGAGCTGTTTTTT
TRBJ2-7,NA,TRBD1,15,TRBV7-6,CASSLGDREPYEQYF,TGTGCCAGCAGCTTAGGGGACAGGGAGCCCTACGAGCAGTACTTC
TRBJ2-7,NA,TRBD1,15,TRBV19,CASSLRDRGPYEQYF,TGTGCCAGTAGTCTTAGGGACAGGGGGCCCTACGAGCAGTACTTC
TRBJ1-5,once,TRBD1,14,TRBV6-5,CASSPTGESQPQHF,TGTGCCAGCAGCCCCACAGGGGAAAGTCAGCCCCAGCATTTT
TRBJ1-3,NA,NA,14,TRBV6-6,CASSPGSSGNTIYF,TGTGCCAGCAGTCCAGGGAGCTCTGGAAACACCATATATTTT
TRBJ1-5,NA,NA,15,TRBV5-4,CASSPGGGGNQPQHF,TGTGCCAGCAGCCCCGGTGGCGGAGGCAATCAGCCCCAGCATTTT
TRBJ2-7,NA,TRBD2,15,TRBV4-3,CASSQDWTSGYEQYF,TGCGCCAGCAGCCAAGATTGGACTAGCGGCTACGAGCAGTACTTC
TRBJ1-4,NA,NA,16,TRBV7-2,CASSFSFKGWSEKLFF,TGTGCCAGCAGCTTCTCTTTTAAGGGTTGGAGTGAAAAACTGTTTTTT
TRBJ2-5,NA,NA,12,TRBV6-6,CASSYGGETQYF,TGTGCCAGCAGTTACGGCGGAGAGACCCAGTACTTC
TRBJ2-5,NA,TRBD1,15,TRBV25-1,CASSAGTEYQETQYF,TGTGCCAGCAGTGCCGGGACAGAGTACCAAGAGACCCAGTACTTC
TRBJ2-7,NA,NA,13,TRBV30,CAWSYGTDYEQYF,TGTGCCTGGAGTTACGGGACTGACTACGAGCAGTACTTC
TRBJ2-7,NA,NA,12,TRBV11-2,CASSLVHHEQYF,TGTGCCAGCAGCTTAGTTCACCACGAGCAGTACTTC
TRBJ1-2,NA,NA,14,TRBV28,CASRKTGGGDGYTF,TGTGCCAGCAGAAAAACGGGGGGAGGCGATGGCTACACCTTC
TRBJ1-1,NA,NA,16,TRBV6-6,CASSSRPSGENTEAFF,TGTGCCAGCAGTTCGAGGCCGAGCGGGGAGAACACTGAAGCTTTCTTT
TRBJ2-7,NA,TRBD2,15,TRBV7-9,CASSDRLGLVTEQYF,TGTGCCAGCAGCGATCGTTTGGGACTAGTGACCGAGCAGTACTTC